Reported below is one T cell receptor (beta chain). The data were obtained in a study of blood T cell repertoires in COVID-19. The germline CDR1 and CDR2 sequences are MDHEN and SYDVKM. The CDR3 sequence is 12 residues long. With 7 bases removed from V and 1 base from J, the gap between germline ends came to 7 bases. Assay: immunoSEQ multiplex PCR; the TCRdb copy retains only in-frame clones and omits some. The sample shows about 310,000 clones, nearly 90% of them seen only once. V usage is TRBV28 and J usage is TRBJ2-5, with D possibly matching TRBD2 (6 bases). Sequenced sample: PBMCs or T cells enriched from blood (not recorded which). The clonotype comes from a woman under 30 with acute COVID-19. The CDR3 here is CASMGLQETQYF. In DNA, the CDR3 is TGTGCCAGCATGGGACTCCAAGAGACCCAGTACTTC.